This T cell receptor beta chain derives from a study of spatial heterogeneity in lung cancer. Study summary: Sequencing was performed on follow-up PBMC samples when available, collected at a median of roughly two years after resection.

Trimming took off 5 bases at V and 7 bases at J, with 18 bases between the two ends. The CDR3 is 15 residues long. The germline V gene encodes CDR1 DFQATT and CDR2 SNEGSKA (reference sequence). Ten or more counts support this clonotype. What it recognizes is unknown. TCRdb passed the 5' RACE reads through MiXCR, listing each CDR3 protein once. This sample yields 35,000 to 45,000 distinct CDR3 sequences, of which approximately 8% are seen a single time; approximately 9.8% belongs to the top ten. Study-level findings and limits: Follow-up blood showed ubiquitous expanded tumor TCRs less than blood at resection did.

Time point defined: blood at routine non-recurrence follow-up after resection. The study sequenced unsorted whole RNA from tumor, nontumor lung or frozen PBMC. The origin of this receptor is a male donor with early-stage non-small cell lung cancer. Sample: PBMCs, taken at follow-up. The chain recombines TRBV20-1 with TRBJ1-6, with a tentative D call TRBD1 (5 bases). The CDR3 region has the DNA TGCAGTGCTCCTGGACACCTTGGGGGGAATTCACCCCTCCACTTT. Translation: CSAPGHLGGNSPLHF.